This T cell receptor (beta chain) was recorded in a study of T cell responses to AZD1222 COVID-19 vaccine. Concerning this clone itself: What it binds is not known.

Study results and caveats: Baseline seropositivity occurred in only 5 to 7 AZD1222 recipients.

Some clones are missing from TCRdb's copy, which holds only in-frame ones; the method was immunoSEQ multiplex PCR. The table records about 150,000 clones, about nine tenths of them present only once. Germline CDR1 is SEHNR and CDR2 is FQNEAQ (reference sequence). The CDR3 spans 13 residues. With 2 bases removed from V and 5 bases from J, the gap between germline ends came to 9 bases. The sequence was obtained from an adult in good health. V is TRBV7-9 and J is TRBJ1-2; D remains unclear. The sample consisted of peripheral blood, taken on day 0 of AZD1222 vaccination. The CDR3 spells CASSLPGKYGYTF. As DNA, the CDR3 is TGTGCCAGCAGCTTACCCGGAAAGTATGGCTACACCTTC.